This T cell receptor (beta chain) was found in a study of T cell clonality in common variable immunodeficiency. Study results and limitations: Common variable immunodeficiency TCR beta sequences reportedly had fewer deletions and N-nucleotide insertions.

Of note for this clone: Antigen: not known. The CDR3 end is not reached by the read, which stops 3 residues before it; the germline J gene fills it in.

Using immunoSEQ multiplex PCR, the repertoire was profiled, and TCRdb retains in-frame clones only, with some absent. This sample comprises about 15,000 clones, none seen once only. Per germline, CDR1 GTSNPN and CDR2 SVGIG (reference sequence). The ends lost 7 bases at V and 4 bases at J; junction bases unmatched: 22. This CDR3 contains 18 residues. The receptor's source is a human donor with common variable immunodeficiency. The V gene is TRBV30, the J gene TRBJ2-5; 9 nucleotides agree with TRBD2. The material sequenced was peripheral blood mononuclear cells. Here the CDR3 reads CALTPPASSGGWIETQYF. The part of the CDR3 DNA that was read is TGTGCCTTAACCCCGCCCGCGAGTAGCGGGGGATGGATAGAGACC. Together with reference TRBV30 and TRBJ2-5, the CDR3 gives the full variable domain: SQTIHQWPATLVQPVGSPLSLECTVEGTSNPNLYWYRQAAGRGLQLLFYSVGIGQISSEVPQNLSASRPQDRQFILSSKKLLLSDSGFYLCALTPPASSGGWIETQYFGPGTRLLVL.